The 7 T cell receptor beta chains given below trace back to one sample, sequenced in a study of T-cell memory formation after mild COVID-19. A single record per CDR3 protein comes from TCRdb applying MiXCR to the 5' RACE reads. The sample holds around 340,000 distinct CDR3 sequences, roughly 15% seen once. The sequenced sample consisted of PBMCs or a T cell subset sorted from them (not recorded which). The receptors derive from a man between 18 and 29 years old who had mild COVID-19 (a few samples of this study predate the infection). Cell type and time point are not known.

The J gene is TRBJ2-3, the V gene TRBV7-2, with D possibly TRBD2 on 5 matching bases. Germline values: CDR1 SGHTA, CDR2 FQGNSA. This CDR3 comprises 17 residues. Trimming removed 0 bases at V and 0 bases at J, with 13 bases between. The CDR3 loop reads CASSLAKIGLSTDTQYF. CDR3 coding DNA: TGTGCCAGCAGCTTAGCGAAAATCGGACTCAGCACAGATACGCAGTATTTT.

This clonotype was counted between two and nine times. The V and J genes are TRBV7-2 and TRBJ1-2, with D uncertain. The V end lost 5 bases, the J end lost 0 bases, and 16 bases lay between the germline ends. The CDR3 extends over 16 amino acids. Germline CDR1 SGHTA, CDR2 FQGNSA. The CDR3 loop is CASSPDSHSANYGYTF. The DNA for the CDR3 is TGTGCCAGCAGCCCTGATTCACACTCGGCTAACTATGGCTACACCTTC.

Only a few counts were recorded for this clonotype. The DNA for the CDR3 is TGCGCCAGCAGCCCGGGTAGCGGGGGACTTTACGAGCAGTACGTC. It yields the protein CASSPGSGGLYEQYV. The V and J genes are TRBV10-2 and TRBJ2-7; 9 bases fit TRBD2. The CDR3 has 15 residues. Germline trimming cut 6 bases from V and 4 bases from J; bases unmatched to any gene: 10. The V gene's germline CDR1 is WSHSY and CDR2 SAAADI.

The gene calls are TRBV5-1 and TRBJ2-1; D is undetermined. This CDR3 has 14 amino acids. Germline V gives CDR1 SGHRS, CDR2 YFSETQ. V shed 1 base and J shed 1 base, with 6 bases lying between them. The CDR3 bases are TGCGCCAGCAGCTTGCCCAGGTCCTACAATGAGCAGTTCTTC. Encoded protein: CASSLPRSYNEQFF.

This clonotype was recorded many times. V is TRBV12-3 or TRBV12-4 and J is TRBJ2-4; 9 bases agree with TRBD1. After removal of 6 bases from V and 0 bases from J, the junction contained 12 bases not matched to a gene. This CDR3 contains 18 residues. The CDR3 nucleotides are TGTGCCAGCAGCACCGGGACAGGGAGAAGGTTAGCCAAAAACATTCAGTACTTC. Its protein is CASSTGTGRRLAKNIQYF.

This clonotype was observed a few times. The rearrangement joins TRBV4-1 to TRBJ2-3; 10 bases fit TRBD2. From germline, CDR1 is MGHRA and CDR2 YSYEKL. The CDR3 has 16 residues. V gave up 0 bases and J gave up 5 bases; unmatched junction bases: 5. The DNA of the CDR3 is TGCGCCAGCAGCCAAGAGGGAATAGCGGGGGGAGATACGCAGTATTTT. Its protein is CASSQEGIAGGDTQYF.

This clonotype turned up a few times. CDR3 sequence (DNA): TGTGCCAGCTCATTCCGGGACGCGAATCAGCCCCAGCATTTT. It specifies CASSFRDANQPQHF. This chain connects TRBV18 to TRBJ1-5; maybe TRBD1 (5 bases). The germline V gene encodes CDR1 KGHSH and CDR2 LQKENI. Trimming took 5 bases from V and 4 from J, leaving 12 bases between them. This CDR3 comprises 14 residues.